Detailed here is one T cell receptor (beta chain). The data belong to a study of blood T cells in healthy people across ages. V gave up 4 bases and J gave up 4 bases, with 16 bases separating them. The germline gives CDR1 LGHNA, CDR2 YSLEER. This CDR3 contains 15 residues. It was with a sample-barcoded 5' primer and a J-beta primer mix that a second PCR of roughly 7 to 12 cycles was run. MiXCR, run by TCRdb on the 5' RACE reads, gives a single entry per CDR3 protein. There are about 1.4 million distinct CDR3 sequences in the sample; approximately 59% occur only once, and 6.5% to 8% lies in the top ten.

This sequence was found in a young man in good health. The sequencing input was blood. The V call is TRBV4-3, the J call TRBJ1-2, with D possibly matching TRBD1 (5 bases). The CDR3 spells CASSPREGIGYGYTF. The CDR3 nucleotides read TGCGCCAGCAGCCCCAGGGAGGGAATCGGCTATGGCTACACCTTC.